The 7 T cell receptor beta chains below were found in one sample sequenced in a study of cytomegalovirus exposure and HLA in healthy donors. PCR employed 60 Vbeta and 13 Jbeta primers. Sequenced by immunoSEQ multiplex PCR; TCRdb stores in-frame clones only, minus some. The sample holds roughly 100,000 clones, approximately 83% seen once. The sequenced sample was PBMCs. The source of these receptors is a man aged 18 to 30 in good health and CMV-seronegative.

The V call is TRBV29-1, the J call TRBJ2-1; no definite D call. V shed 6 bases and J shed 5 bases, with 8 bases lying between them. The germline V gene has CDR1 SQVTM and CDR2 ANQGSEA. The CDR3 runs to 11 residues. The CDR3 protein is CSVVTDNEQFF. CDR3 sequence (DNA): TGCAGCGTGGTTACAGACAATGAGCAGTTCTTC.

This clone was counted once. V gene TRBV6-5 combines with J gene TRBJ1-3; TRBD1 matches 9 bases. The trim removed 4 bases at V and 8 bases at J, leaving 9 bases unmatched. Germline V lookup: CDR1 MNHEY, CDR2 SVGAGI. The length of the CDR3 is 15 residues. This CDR3 reads CASSLSGQGRYTIYF. The CDR3 DNA sequence: TGTGCCAGCAGTTTATCGGGACAGGGCCGTTACACCATATATTTT.

The rearrangement links TRBV4-1 to TRBJ2-6; no definite D call. The CDR3 totals 15 residues. The V end lost 8 bases, the J end lost 0 bases, and 11 bases lay between the germline ends. Germline V lookup: CDR1 MGHRA, CDR2 YSYEKL. CDR3 loop: CASRQIFSGANVLTF. Here the CDR3 DNA reads TGCGCCAGCCGACAAATCTTCTCTGGGGCCAACGTCCTGACTTTC.

This sequence joins TRBV5-1 and TRBJ2-6, with a tentative D call TRBD2 (5 bases). Trimming took off 0 bases at V and 0 bases at J, with 10 bases between the two ends. Germline V gene lookup returns CDR1 SGHRS and CDR2 YFSETQ. CDR3 length: 17 amino acids. Here the CDR3 reads CASSLGVGSSGANVLTF. CDR3 bases: TGCGCCAGCAGCTTGGGGGTAGGGAGCTCTGGGGCCAACGTCCTGACTTTC.

The sample holds a few counts of this clone. V gene TRBV6-6 combines with J gene TRBJ2-7; 10 bases are a match to TRBD2. This CDR3 is built from 16 residues. Germline trimming cut 0 bases from V and 1 base from J; bases unmatched to any gene: 3. CDR1 is MNHNY and CDR2 is SVGAGI in the germline V gene (reference sequence). Here the CDR3 reads CASSYSTSGPSYEQYF. CDR3 DNA sequence: TGTGCCAGCAGTTACTCGACTAGCGGGCCTTCCTACGAGCAGTACTTC.

The chain carries TRBV7-6 and TRBJ1-1, with D maybe TRBD1 (6 bases). Looked up from germline, CDR1 is SGHVS and CDR2 is FNYEAQ. CDR3 length: 14 amino acids. V was pared by 4 bases and J by 4 bases, with 13 bases between. The CDR3: CASSSQQGSTEAFF. DNA of the CDR3: TGTGCCAGCAGCTCCCAACAGGGAAGCACTGAAGCTTTCTTT.

This chain joins TRBV18 and TRBJ1-5; the match to TRBD1 covers 8 bases. The germline gives CDR1 KGHSH, CDR2 LQKENI. V shed 4 bases, J shed 7 bases, and the junction held 9 bases outside the gene matches. The CDR3 spans 15 residues. The DNA for the CDR3 is TGTGCCAGCTCACTCCGGACAGGGCCAGGGCAGCCCCAGCATTTT. Its protein product is CASSLRTGPGQPQHF. The full variable domain, with the rest looked up from reference TRBV18 and TRBJ1-5, is NAGVMQNPRHLVRRRGQEARLRCSPMKGHSHVYWYRQLPEEGLKFMVYLQKENIIDESGMPKERFSAEFPKEGPSILRIQQVVRGDSAAYFCASSLRTGPGQPQHFGDGTRLSIL.